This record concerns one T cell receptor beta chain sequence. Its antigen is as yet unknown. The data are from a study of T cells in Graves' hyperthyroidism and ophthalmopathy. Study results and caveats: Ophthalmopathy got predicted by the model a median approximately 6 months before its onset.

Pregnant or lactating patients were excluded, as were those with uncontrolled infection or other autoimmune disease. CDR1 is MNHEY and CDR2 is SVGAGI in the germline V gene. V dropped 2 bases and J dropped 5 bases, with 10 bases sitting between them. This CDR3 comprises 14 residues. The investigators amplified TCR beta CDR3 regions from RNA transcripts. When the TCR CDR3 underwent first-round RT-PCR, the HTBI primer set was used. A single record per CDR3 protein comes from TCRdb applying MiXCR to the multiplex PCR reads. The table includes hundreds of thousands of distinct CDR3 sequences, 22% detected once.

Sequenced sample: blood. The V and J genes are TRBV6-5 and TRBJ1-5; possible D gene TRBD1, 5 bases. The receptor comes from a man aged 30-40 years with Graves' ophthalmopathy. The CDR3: CASSYGQGHQPQHF. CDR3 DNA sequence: TGTGCCAGCAGTTACGGGCAGGGTCATCAGCCCCAGCATTTT.